The rows below give T cell receptor beta chains drawn from one sample of a study of T-cell reconstitution after alpha-beta-depleted transplantation in children. Via MiXCR, TCRdb re-called the PCR reads, giving one row per CDR3 protein. In the table there are 190,000 or so distinct CDR3 sequences, approximately 7% of which are singletons. The sample in question was PBMCs from the stem cell graft donor, obtained from the stem cell graft. Receptors were obtained from a human donor who donated a stem cell graft to a child with Wiskott-Aldrich syndrome. The CDR3 runs from the conserved cysteine through the conserved F or W. A D gene is named only where the DNA matches it firmly. A row's size may be missing; if present it is once, few, many or a size class.

CDR3 DNA: TGTGCCAGCAGTGGGGACAGACAGAAAAACATTCAGTACTTC
CDR3 protein: CASSGDRQKNIQYF
D gene: TRBD1
clone size: many
V gene: TRBV6-1
J gene: TRBJ2-4

CDR3 DNA: TGCAGTGCTAGCCGTCTAGCGGGATTCTACAATGAGCAGTTCTTC
CDR3 protein: CSASRLAGFYNEQFF
D gene: TRBD2
clone size: many
V gene: TRBV20-1
J gene: TRBJ2-1

CDR3 DNA: TGCGCCAGCAGCTTGGACGACGATGGCTACACCTTC
CDR3 protein: CASSLDDDGYTF
D gene: NA
clone size: many
V gene: TRBV5-1
J gene: TRBJ1-2

CDR3 DNA: TGTGCCATCAGGGGAACAGGGGGCCTGGGCGGCACTGAAGCTTTCTTT
CDR3 protein: CAIRGTGGLGGTEAFF
D gene: TRBD1
clone size: many
V gene: TRBV10-3
J gene: TRBJ1-1

CDR3 DNA: TGTGCCAGCAGCTTAACCAAGGGGGCGGGGGAACAAGAGACCCAGTACTTC
CDR3 protein: CASSLTKGAGEQETQYF
D gene: NA
clone size: many
V gene: TRBV7-9
J gene: TRBJ2-5

CDR3 DNA: TGCGCCAGCAGCTTGGCCAAAGGACACCTTGGAAACACCATATATTTT
CDR3 protein: CASSLAKGHLGNTIYF
D gene: NA
clone size: many
V gene: TRBV5-1
J gene: TRBJ1-3

CDR3 DNA: TGTGCCAGCAGGGAGTCCGGGGCCAACGTCCTGACTTTC
CDR3 protein: CASRESGANVLTF
D gene: NA
clone size: many
V gene: TRBV6-1
J gene: TRBJ2-6

CDR3 DNA: TGCAGTGCAAGCGCCGGGGGGAGGAACACTGAAGCTTTCTTT
CDR3 protein: CSASAGGRNTEAFF
D gene: NA
clone size: NA
V gene: TRBV20-1
J gene: TRBJ1-1

CDR3 DNA: TGTGCCAGCAGATATGACAGGGGGCGTAGGACAGATACGCAGTATTTT
CDR3 protein: CASRYDRGRRTDTQYF
D gene: TRBD1
clone size: NA
V gene: TRBV7-8
J gene: TRBJ2-3

CDR3 DNA: TGTGCCAGCAGTTTAGGTGGGGGGCCGACAGAGACCCAGTACTTC
CDR3 protein: CASSLGGGPTETQYF
D gene: NA
clone size: many
V gene: TRBV12-3/TRBV12-4
J gene: TRBJ2-5

CDR3 DNA: TGTGCCACCCGGGACTCCAAAAAAGAGACCCAGTACTTC
CDR3 protein: CATRDSKKETQYF
D gene: NA
clone size: many
V gene: TRBV10-3
J gene: TRBJ2-5

CDR3 DNA: TGTGCCACCAGCAGAGGAAAAGACTCGGACTACGAGCAGTACTTC
CDR3 protein: CATSRGKDSDYEQYF
D gene: NA
clone size: NA
V gene: TRBV15
J gene: TRBJ2-7

CDR3 DNA: TGTGCCAGCAGTTACTCGGGCAGGGGTGGTAATCAGCCCCAGCATTTT
CDR3 protein: CASSYSGRGGNQPQHF
D gene: NA
clone size: many
V gene: TRBV6-5
J gene: TRBJ1-5

CDR3 DNA: TGTGCCAGCAGCCCGGGACGTAATTATAATTCACCCCTCCACTTT
CDR3 protein: CASSPGRNYNSPLHF
D gene: NA
clone size: few
V gene: TRBV7-2
J gene: TRBJ1-6

CDR3 DNA: TGTGCCAGCTCACCACCTAGTTTAGGTGCCCGCACAGATACGCAGTATTTT
CDR3 protein: CASSPPSLGARTDTQYF
D gene: NA
clone size: few
V gene: TRBV18
J gene: TRBJ2-3

CDR3 DNA: TGTGCCAGCAGTCTAGCGGGGAGCTTGGGTGAGCAGTTCTTC
CDR3 protein: CASSLAGSLGEQFF
D gene: TRBD2
clone size: many
V gene: TRBV25-1
J gene: TRBJ2-1

CDR3 DNA: TGCAGTGCTATCCCGGACAGGTGGACAGATACGCAGTATTTT
CDR3 protein: CSAIPDRWTDTQYF
D gene: TRBD1
clone size: many
V gene: TRBV20-1
J gene: TRBJ2-3

CDR3 DNA: TGTGCCAGCCTACGCGGAACCTTTAGCACAGATACGCAGTATTTT
CDR3 protein: CASLRGTFSTDTQYF
D gene: NA
clone size: few
V gene: TRBV7-9
J gene: TRBJ2-3

CDR3 DNA: TGTGCCAGCTCACCAGGGGGCAGTGACTATGGCTACACCTTC
CDR3 protein: CASSPGGSDYGYTF
D gene: NA
clone size: NA
V gene: TRBV18
J gene: TRBJ1-2

CDR3 DNA: TGCAGCGTCCGACAGATGACAGATTCAAATGAAAAACTGTTTTTT
CDR3 protein: CSVRQMTDSNEKLFF
D gene: NA
clone size: many
V gene: TRBV29-1
J gene: TRBJ1-4

CDR3 DNA: TGTGCCAGCACCCTAGCGGGGGGGTCTTACCATGAGCAGTTCTTC
CDR3 protein: CASTLAGGSYHEQFF
D gene: TRBD2
clone size: NA
V gene: TRBV7-2
J gene: TRBJ2-1

CDR3 DNA: TGCGCCAGCAGCGCCGGGACAGGGGGCAGTTATAGCAATCAGCCCCAGCATTTT
CDR3 protein: CASSAGTGGSYSNQPQHF
D gene: TRBD1
clone size: NA
V gene: TRBV5-1
J gene: TRBJ1-5

CDR3 DNA: TGTGCCACCAGTGATGGGAAGACTAGCGGGGGCCCTTCCTACAATGAGCAGTTCTTC
CDR3 protein: CATSDGKTSGGPSYNEQFF
D gene: TRBD2
clone size: many
V gene: TRBV24-1
J gene: TRBJ2-1

CDR3 DNA: TGTGCCAGCATCCCCTCGGGGACAGGCGGCATTCAGTACTTC
CDR3 protein: CASIPSGTGGIQYF
D gene: TRBD1
clone size: many
V gene: TRBV28
J gene: TRBJ2-4

CDR3 DNA: TGTGCCAGCAGCTTCGTTGCGTCCGAGCAGTACTTC
CDR3 protein: CASSFVASEQYF
D gene: NA
clone size: many
V gene: TRBV7-2
J gene: TRBJ2-7

CDR3 DNA: TGCAGTGCTTCCCGAATCGACAGGGACACTGAAGCTTTCTTT
CDR3 protein: CSASRIDRDTEAFF
D gene: TRBD1
clone size: many
V gene: TRBV20-1
J gene: TRBJ1-1

CDR3 DNA: TGCGCCAGTCATCCCGGGACTGGTTTTATCCCCGAGTATTTT
CDR3 protein: CASHPGTGFIPEYF
D gene: NA
clone size: many
V gene: TRBV5-1
J gene: TRBJ2-3

CDR3 DNA: TGCGCCAGCAGCTTGGCCAGGGGGAACATGAACACTGAAGCTTTCTTT
CDR3 protein: CASSLARGNMNTEAFF
D gene: TRBD1
clone size: many
V gene: TRBV5-1
J gene: TRBJ1-1

CDR3 DNA: TGTGCCAGCAGGTTGGATGCAGGGTTCTACAATGAGCAGTTCTTC
CDR3 protein: CASRLDAGFYNEQFF
D gene: NA
clone size: NA
V gene: TRBV7-2
J gene: TRBJ2-1

CDR3 DNA: TGTGCCAGCACCCAGGGGGGGCAGCCGACCCAGTACTTC
CDR3 protein: CASTQGGQPTQYF
D gene: NA
clone size: many
V gene: TRBV12-3/TRBV12-4
J gene: TRBJ2-5

CDR3 DNA: TGTGCCACCAGTGACTCGGGACTAGACGAGCAGTACTTC
CDR3 protein: CATSDSGLDEQYF
D gene: TRBD2
clone size: many
V gene: TRBV24-1
J gene: TRBJ2-7

CDR3 DNA: TGTGCCAGCAGCGCCTTAACTACAGATACGCAGTATTTT
CDR3 protein: CASSALTTDTQYF
D gene: NA
clone size: NA
V gene: TRBV7-9
J gene: TRBJ2-3

CDR3 DNA: TGCGCCAGCAGCCAAGCCGTGACAGGGGGCCACGAGCAGTACTTC
CDR3 protein: CASSQAVTGGHEQYF
D gene: TRBD1
clone size: many
V gene: TRBV4-3
J gene: TRBJ2-7

CDR3 DNA: TGCGCCAGCAGGGGAGCGGGACAGGATCAAGCTTTCTTT
CDR3 protein: CASRGAGQDQAFF
D gene: TRBD1
clone size: many
V gene: TRBV10-2
J gene: TRBJ1-1

CDR3 DNA: TGCAGTGCTATAAACAGACTCGGACAGCAGTTCTTC
CDR3 protein: CSAINRLGQQFF
D gene: NA
clone size: many
V gene: TRBV20-1
J gene: TRBJ2-1

CDR3 DNA: TGTGCCAGCAGCAACCGGGACAGGGGCGACGGCTACACCTTC
CDR3 protein: CASSNRDRGDGYTF
D gene: TRBD1
clone size: few
V gene: TRBV7-6
J gene: TRBJ1-2

CDR3 DNA: TGTGCCAGCAGCGACCAAGCGGAGGGGGGAGATACGCAGTATTTT
CDR3 protein: CASSDQAEGGDTQYF
D gene: NA
clone size: many
V gene: TRBV9
J gene: TRBJ2-3

CDR3 DNA: TGCAGCGTTGGGACGGTCGCGAACACCGGGGAGCTGTTTTTT
CDR3 protein: CSVGTVANTGELFF
D gene: NA
clone size: many
V gene: TRBV29-1
J gene: TRBJ2-2

CDR3 DNA: TGTGCCAGCAGCCCGGACAGGTATGATGGCTACACCTTC
CDR3 protein: CASSPDRYDGYTF
D gene: TRBD1
clone size: few
V gene: TRBV7-9
J gene: TRBJ1-2

CDR3 DNA: TGTGCCAGCAGTTCCCACGGACTAGCGGGAGACGAGCAGTTCTTC
CDR3 protein: CASSSHGLAGDEQFF
D gene: TRBD2
clone size: many
V gene: TRBV6-5
J gene: TRBJ2-1

CDR3 DNA: TGTGCCAGCAGTTATCGGGACAGTGGAAACACCATATATTTT
CDR3 protein: CASSYRDSGNTIYF
D gene: TRBD1
clone size: many
V gene: TRBV6-5
J gene: TRBJ1-3

CDR3 DNA: TGTGCCAGCAGCCAACTCAGGAGGGGGGGACAGGGGAACACTGAAGCTTTCTTT
CDR3 protein: CASSQLRRGGQGNTEAFF
D gene: TRBD1
clone size: many
V gene: TRBV3-1
J gene: TRBJ1-1

CDR3 DNA: TGCAGTGCTAGAGACCAAAGCCCGAGCGGGATCTACGAGCAGTACTTC
CDR3 protein: CSARDQSPSGIYEQYF
D gene: TRBD2
clone size: medium-sized
V gene: TRBV20-1
J gene: TRBJ2-7

CDR3 DNA: TGCAGCGTTCTACGAGGGGGGGTAACCGGGGAGCTGTTTTTT
CDR3 protein: CSVLRGGVTGELFF
D gene: NA
clone size: many
V gene: TRBV29-1
J gene: TRBJ2-2

CDR3 DNA: TGTGCCAGCAGTGACTCGGGACAGGGGAACACTGAAGCTTTCTTT
CDR3 protein: CASSDSGQGNTEAFF
D gene: TRBD1
clone size: many
V gene: TRBV25-1
J gene: TRBJ1-1

CDR3 DNA: TGCAGTGCTAATGACTCCGGGACAGCCAATTCACCCCTCCACTTT
CDR3 protein: CSANDSGTANSPLHF
D gene: TRBD1
clone size: many
V gene: TRBV20-1
J gene: TRBJ1-6